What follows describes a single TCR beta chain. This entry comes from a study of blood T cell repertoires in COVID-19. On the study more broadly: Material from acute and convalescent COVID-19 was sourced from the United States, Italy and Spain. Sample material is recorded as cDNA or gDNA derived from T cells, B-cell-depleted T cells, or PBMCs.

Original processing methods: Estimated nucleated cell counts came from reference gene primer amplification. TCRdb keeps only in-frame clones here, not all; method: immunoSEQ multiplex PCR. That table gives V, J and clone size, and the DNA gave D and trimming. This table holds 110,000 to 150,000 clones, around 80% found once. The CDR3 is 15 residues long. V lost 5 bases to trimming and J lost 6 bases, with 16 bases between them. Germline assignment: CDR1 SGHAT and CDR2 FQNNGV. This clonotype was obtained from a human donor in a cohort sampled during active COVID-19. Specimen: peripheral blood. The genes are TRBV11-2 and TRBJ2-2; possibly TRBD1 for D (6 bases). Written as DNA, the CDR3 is TGTGCCAGCAGCCGTTTACAGGGTCCGGCCGGGGAGCTGTTTTTT. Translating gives CASSRLQGPAGELFF.